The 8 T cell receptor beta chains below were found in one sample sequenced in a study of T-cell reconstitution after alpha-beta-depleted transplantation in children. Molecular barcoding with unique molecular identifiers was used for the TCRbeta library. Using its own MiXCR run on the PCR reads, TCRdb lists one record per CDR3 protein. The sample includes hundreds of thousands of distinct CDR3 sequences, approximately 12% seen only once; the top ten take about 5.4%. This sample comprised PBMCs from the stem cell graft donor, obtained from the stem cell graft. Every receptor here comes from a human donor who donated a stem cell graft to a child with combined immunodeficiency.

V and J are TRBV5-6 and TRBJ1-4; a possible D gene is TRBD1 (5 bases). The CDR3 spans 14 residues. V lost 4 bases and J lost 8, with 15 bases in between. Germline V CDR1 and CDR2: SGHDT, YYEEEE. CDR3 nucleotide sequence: TGTGCCAGCAGCAGCCGGGACCTTCGCGAAAAACTGTTTTTT. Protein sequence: CASSSRDLREKLFF.

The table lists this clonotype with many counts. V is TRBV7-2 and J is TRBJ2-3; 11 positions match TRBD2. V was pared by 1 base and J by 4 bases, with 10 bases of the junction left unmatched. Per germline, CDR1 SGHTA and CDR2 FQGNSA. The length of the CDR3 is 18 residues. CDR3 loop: CASSLGDDSGRASDTQYF. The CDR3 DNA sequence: TGTGCCAGCAGCTTAGGGGACGATAGCGGGAGGGCCTCAGATACGCAGTATTTT.

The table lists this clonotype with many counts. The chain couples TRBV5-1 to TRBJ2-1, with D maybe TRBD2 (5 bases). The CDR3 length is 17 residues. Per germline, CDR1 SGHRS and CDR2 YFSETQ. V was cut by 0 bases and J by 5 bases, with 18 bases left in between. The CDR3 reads CASSLGVGSRKNNEQFF. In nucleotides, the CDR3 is TGCGCCAGCAGCTTGGGGGTAGGGAGCCGGAAAAACAATGAGCAGTTCTTC. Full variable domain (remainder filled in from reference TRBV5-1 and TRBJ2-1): KAGVTQTPRYLIKTRGQQVTLSCSPISGHRSVSWYQQTPGQGLQFLFEYFSETQRNKGNFPGRFSGRQFSNSRSEMNVSTLELGDSALYLCASSLGVGSRKNNEQFFGPGTRLTVL.

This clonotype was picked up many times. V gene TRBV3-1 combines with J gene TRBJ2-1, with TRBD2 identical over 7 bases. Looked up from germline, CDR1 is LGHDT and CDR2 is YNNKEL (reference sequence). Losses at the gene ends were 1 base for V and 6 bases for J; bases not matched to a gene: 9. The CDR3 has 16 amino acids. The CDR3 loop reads CASSQVLAAYFNEQFF. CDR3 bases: TGTGCCAGCAGCCAAGTCCTAGCGGCTTACTTCAATGAGCAGTTCTTC.

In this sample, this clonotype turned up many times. CDR3 in DNA: TGTGCCAGCAGTTCCGGGACAGGGTTCCACGAGCAGTACTTC. It specifies CASSSGTGFHEQYF. V and J are TRBV12-3 or TRBV12-4 and TRBJ2-7; TRBD1 matches at 9 bases. The V segment lost 4 bases and the J segment 5 bases; nucleotides outside the gene matches: 6. This CDR3 has 14 amino acids.

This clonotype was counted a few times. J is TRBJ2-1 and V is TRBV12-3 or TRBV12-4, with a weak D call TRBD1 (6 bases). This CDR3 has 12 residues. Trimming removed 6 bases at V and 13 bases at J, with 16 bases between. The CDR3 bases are TGTGCCAGCAGCCTCCCAGGGGTCACACAGTTCTTC. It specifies CASSLPGVTQFF.

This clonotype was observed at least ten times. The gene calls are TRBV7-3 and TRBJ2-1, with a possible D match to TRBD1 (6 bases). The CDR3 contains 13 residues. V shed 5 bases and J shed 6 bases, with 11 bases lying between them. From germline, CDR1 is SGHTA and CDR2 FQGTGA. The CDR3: CASSRIQGNEQFF. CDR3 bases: TGTGCCAGCAGCAGAATACAGGGCAATGAGCAGTTCTTC. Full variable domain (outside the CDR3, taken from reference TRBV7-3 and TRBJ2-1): GAGVSQTPSNKVTEKGKYVELRCDPISGHTALYWYRQSLGQGPEFLIYFQGTGAADDSGLPNDRFFAVRPEGSVSTLKIQRTERGDSAVYLCASSRIQGNEQFFGPGTRLTVL.

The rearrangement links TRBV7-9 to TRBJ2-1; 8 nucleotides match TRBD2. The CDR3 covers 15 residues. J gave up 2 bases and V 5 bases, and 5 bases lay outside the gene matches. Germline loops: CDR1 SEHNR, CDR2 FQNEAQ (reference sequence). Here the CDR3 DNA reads TGTGCCAGCAGCGTGTCTAGCGGGCCCTACAATGAGCAGTTCTTC. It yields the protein CASSVSSGPYNEQFF. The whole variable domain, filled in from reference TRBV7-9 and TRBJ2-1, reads DTGVSQNPRHKITKRGQNVTFRCDPISEHNRLYWYRQTLGQGPEFLTYFQNEAQLEKSRLLSDRFSAERPKGSFSTLEIQRTEQGDSAMYLCASSVSSGPYNEQFFGPGTRLTVL.